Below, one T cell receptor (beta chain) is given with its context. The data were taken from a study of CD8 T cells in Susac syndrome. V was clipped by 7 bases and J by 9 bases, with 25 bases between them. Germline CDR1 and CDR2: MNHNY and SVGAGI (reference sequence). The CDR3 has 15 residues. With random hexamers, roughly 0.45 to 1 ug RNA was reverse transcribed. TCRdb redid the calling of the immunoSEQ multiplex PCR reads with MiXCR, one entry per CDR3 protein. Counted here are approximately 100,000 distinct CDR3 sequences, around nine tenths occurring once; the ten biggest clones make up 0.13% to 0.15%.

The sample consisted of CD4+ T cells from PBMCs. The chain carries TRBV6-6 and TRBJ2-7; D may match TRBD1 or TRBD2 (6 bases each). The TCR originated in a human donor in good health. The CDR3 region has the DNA TGTGCCAGCACCATGGGGGGCACAGGGAAATTGAGGCAGTACTTC. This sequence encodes CASTMGGTGKLRQYF.